These T cell receptor beta chains were read from a single sample in a study of shared clonotypes between healthy human individuals. Clones were read by immunoSEQ multiplex PCR, and TCRdb kept only the in-frame ones, dropping some. The sample shows more than 2 million clones, about 95% of them seen only once. Sequenced: naive CD4+ T cells sorted from blood. These receptors came from a man aged 18 to 29 in good health. Each CDR3 is given with its conserved first and last residue. Each record gives: V gene, CDR3 length, D gene, clone size, J gene, CDR3 protein, CDR3 DNA. D genes are given only for firm matches. Clone sizes are given selectively: once, few, many, or a class where the clone is expanded.

V gene: TRBV6-6; CDR3 length: 15; D gene: TRBD1; clone size: NA; J gene: TRBJ2-7; CDR3 protein: CASSHPGTGTYEQYF; CDR3 DNA: TGTGCCAGCAGTCACCCCGGGACAGGGACCTACGAGCAGTACTTC
V gene: TRBV10-3; CDR3 length: 17; D gene: NA; clone size: NA; J gene: TRBJ2-4; CDR3 protein: CAISEPPGRGGKNIQYF; CDR3 DNA: TGTGCCATCAGTGAACCCCCGGGAAGGGGAGGCAAAAACATTCAGTACTTC
V gene: TRBV6-6; CDR3 length: 13; D gene: NA; clone size: NA; J gene: TRBJ1-1; CDR3 protein: CATDRRGNTEAFF; CDR3 DNA: TGTGCCACCGACCGACGGGGGAACACTGAAGCTTTCTTT
V gene: TRBV9; CDR3 length: 16; D gene: TRBD2; clone size: NA; J gene: TRBJ2-1; CDR3 protein: CASSTTGTSGYNEQFF; CDR3 DNA: TGTGCCAGCAGCACCACTGGGACTAGCGGATACAATGAGCAGTTCTTC
V gene: TRBV5-4; CDR3 length: 15; D gene: TRBD1; clone size: NA; J gene: TRBJ1-2; CDR3 protein: CASSGGQTANYGYTF; CDR3 DNA: TGTGCCAGCAGCGGGGGACAGACGGCTAACTATGGCTACACCTTC
V gene: TRBV4-3; CDR3 length: 14; D gene: NA; clone size: once; J gene: TRBJ2-7; CDR3 protein: CASSQDTATYEQYF; CDR3 DNA: TGCGCCAGCAGCCAAGATACGGCGACCTACGAGCAGTACTTC
V gene: TRBV30; CDR3 length: 15; D gene: TRBD2; clone size: NA; J gene: TRBJ2-7; CDR3 protein: CAWGLLAGVSEKQYF; CDR3 DNA: TGTGCCTGGGGACTACTAGCGGGAGTGTCTGAGAAGCAGTACTTC
V gene: TRBV5-1; CDR3 length: 12; D gene: NA; clone size: NA; J gene: TRBJ1-1; CDR3 protein: CASTTGNTEAFF; CDR3 DNA: TGCGCCAGCACAACGGGGAACACTGAAGCTTTCTTT
V gene: TRBV10-1; CDR3 length: 15; D gene: TRBD2; clone size: NA; J gene: TRBJ2-5; CDR3 protein: CASSEGLAGQETQYF; CDR3 DNA: TGCGCCAGCAGTGAAGGACTAGCGGGGCAAGAGACCCAGTACTTC
V gene: TRBV7-2; CDR3 length: 16; D gene: NA; clone size: NA; J gene: TRBJ2-3; CDR3 protein: CASSHKSTGGGDTQYF; CDR3 DNA: TGTGCCAGCAGCCATAAGTCGACAGGTGGGGGAGATACGCAGTATTTT
V gene: TRBV7-9; CDR3 length: 14; D gene: NA; clone size: NA; J gene: TRBJ2-7; CDR3 protein: CASSLAGGQGQQYF; CDR3 DNA: TGTGCCAGCAGCTTAGCGGGGGGGCAGGGCCAGCAGTACTTC
V gene: TRBV7-9; CDR3 length: 19; D gene: NA; clone size: once; J gene: TRBJ2-3; CDR3 protein: CASSLRRWALAQSPDTQYF; CDR3 DNA: TGTGCCAGCAGCTTACGCCGATGGGCACTAGCCCAGTCACCAGATACGCAGTATTTT
V gene: TRBV5-1; CDR3 length: 14; D gene: NA; clone size: NA; J gene: TRBJ2-5; CDR3 protein: CASSLEASEGTQYF; CDR3 DNA: TGCGCCAGCAGCTTGGAGGCTAGCGAAGGGACCCAGTACTTC
V gene: TRBV11-2; CDR3 length: 13; D gene: NA; clone size: NA; J gene: TRBJ2-5; CDR3 protein: CASSGGLQETQYF; CDR3 DNA: TGTGCCAGCAGCGGGGGTCTGCAAGAGACCCAGTACTTC
V gene: TRBV18; CDR3 length: 14; D gene: TRBD1; clone size: once; J gene: TRBJ1-2; CDR3 protein: CASSPQGQGEGYTF; CDR3 DNA: TGTGCCAGCTCACCACAGGGACAGGGGGAAGGCTACACCTTC
V gene: TRBV9; CDR3 length: 13; D gene: NA; clone size: NA; J gene: TRBJ2-1; CDR3 protein: CASSVARYNEQFF; CDR3 DNA: TGTGCCAGCAGCGTAGCTCGGTACAATGAGCAGTTCTTC
V gene: TRBV6-1; CDR3 length: 15; D gene: NA; clone size: NA; J gene: TRBJ2-2; CDR3 protein: CASGRQFSGTGELFF; CDR3 DNA: TGTGCCAGCGGAAGACAGTTTTCGGGCACCGGGGAGCTGTTTTTT
V gene: TRBV20-1; CDR3 length: 11; D gene: NA; clone size: once; J gene: TRBJ1-1; CDR3 protein: CSARGGTEAFF; CDR3 DNA: TGCAGTGCTAGGGGGGGCACTGAAGCTTTCTTT
V gene: TRBV10-3; CDR3 length: 13; D gene: TRBD1; clone size: NA; J gene: TRBJ2-3; CDR3 protein: CAISSGGADTQYF; CDR3 DNA: TGTGCCATCAGCTCAGGGGGCGCGGATACGCAGTATTTT
V gene: TRBV11-2; CDR3 length: 15; D gene: NA; clone size: NA; J gene: TRBJ1-1; CDR3 protein: CASSPIRLLNTEAFF; CDR3 DNA: TGTGCCAGCAGCCCTATCAGGCTCCTGAACACTGAAGCTTTCTTT
V gene: TRBV28; CDR3 length: 13; D gene: NA; clone size: NA; J gene: TRBJ1-1; CDR3 protein: CASIEGSNTEAFF; CDR3 DNA: TGTGCCAGCATTGAGGGATCGAACACTGAAGCTTTCTTT
V gene: TRBV6-6; CDR3 length: 12; D gene: NA; clone size: NA; J gene: TRBJ1-1; CDR3 protein: CASKMASPEAFF; CDR3 DNA: TGTGCCAGCAAAATGGCGTCGCCGGAAGCTTTCTTT
V gene: TRBV28; CDR3 length: 15; D gene: TRBD1; clone size: NA; J gene: TRBJ1-5; CDR3 protein: CASSLVGQGGQPQHF; CDR3 DNA: TGTGCCAGCAGTTTAGTGGGACAGGGCGGTCAGCCCCAGCATTTT
V gene: TRBV29-1; CDR3 length: 15; D gene: NA; clone size: once; J gene: TRBJ2-3; CDR3 protein: CSVVVGQGPTDTQYF; CDR3 DNA: TGCAGCGTTGTGGTCGGGCAGGGCCCCACAGATACGCAGTATTTT
V gene: TRBV25-1; CDR3 length: 16; D gene: TRBD1; clone size: NA; J gene: TRBJ2-5; CDR3 protein: CASSESRQGAWETQYF; CDR3 DNA: TGTGCCAGCAGTGAATCTCGGCAGGGGGCATGGGAGACCCAGTACTTC
V gene: TRBV6-1; CDR3 length: 15; D gene: NA; clone size: NA; J gene: TRBJ1-4; CDR3 protein: CASRGSGPTNEKLFF; CDR3 DNA: TGTGCCAGCAGGGGCTCAGGGCCAACTAATGAAAAACTGTTTTTT
V gene: TRBV5-4; CDR3 length: 14; D gene: NA; clone size: NA; J gene: TRBJ2-5; CDR3 protein: CASSRTNAQETQYF; CDR3 DNA: TGTGCCAGCAGCCGCACTAACGCCCAAGAGACCCAGTACTTC
V gene: TRBV2; CDR3 length: 17; D gene: NA; clone size: NA; J gene: TRBJ1-5; CDR3 protein: CASSDEGIPLSNQPQHF; CDR3 DNA: TGTGCCAGCAGTGACGAGGGAATTCCCTTGAGCAATCAGCCCCAGCATTTT
V gene: TRBV5-4; CDR3 length: 16; D gene: TRBD1; clone size: NA; J gene: TRBJ2-5; CDR3 protein: CASSQSSKGAGETQYF; CDR3 DNA: TGTGCCAGCAGCCAGTCGAGTAAGGGGGCTGGGGAGACCCAGTACTTC
V gene: TRBV19; CDR3 length: 16; D gene: NA; clone size: NA; J gene: TRBJ1-5; CDR3 protein: CASSTEGVTYNQPQHF; CDR3 DNA: TGTGCCAGTAGTACAGAGGGGGTGACCTACAATCAGCCCCAGCATTTT
V gene: TRBV4-3; CDR3 length: 14; D gene: TRBD1; clone size: NA; J gene: TRBJ1-1; CDR3 protein: CASSQAPGTARAFF; CDR3 DNA: TGCGCCAGCAGCCAAGCGCCCGGGACAGCTCGAGCTTTCTTT
V gene: TRBV14; CDR3 length: 16; D gene: TRBD2; clone size: NA; J gene: TRBJ2-1; CDR3 protein: CASSQETPSGRNEQFF; CDR3 DNA: TGTGCCAGCAGCCAGGAGACTCCTAGCGGGAGAAATGAGCAGTTCTTC
V gene: TRBV6-6; CDR3 length: 15; D gene: NA; clone size: NA; J gene: TRBJ2-7; CDR3 protein: CASSYYVGGSYEQYF; CDR3 DNA: TGTGCCAGCAGTTACTACGTCGGGGGTTCCTACGAGCAGTACTTC
V gene: TRBV5-4; CDR3 length: 15; D gene: NA; clone size: NA; J gene: TRBJ2-5; CDR3 protein: CASKPGVTAQETQYF; CDR3 DNA: TGTGCCAGCAAACCCGGCGTAACAGCCCAAGAGACCCAGTACTTC
V gene: TRBV2; CDR3 length: 14; D gene: NA; clone size: NA; J gene: TRBJ2-7; CDR3 protein: CASMWTRGNDEQYF; CDR3 DNA: TGTGCCAGCATGTGGACACGGGGGAACGACGAGCAGTACTTC
V gene: TRBV4-3; CDR3 length: 14; D gene: NA; clone size: NA; J gene: TRBJ2-7; CDR3 protein: CASSQERGLYEQYF; CDR3 DNA: TGCGCCAGCAGCCAAGAAAGGGGATTGTACGAGCAGTACTTC
V gene: TRBV11-3; CDR3 length: 15; D gene: TRBD1; clone size: NA; J gene: TRBJ2-3; CDR3 protein: CASSQTGEDTDTQYF; CDR3 DNA: TGTGCCAGCAGCCAGACAGGGGAAGACACAGATACGCAGTATTTT
V gene: TRBV6-5; CDR3 length: 16; D gene: TRBD1; clone size: NA; J gene: TRBJ1-6; CDR3 protein: CASSYTGQGGNSPLHF; CDR3 DNA: TGTGCCAGCAGTTACACCGGACAGGGTGGTAATTCACCCCTCCACTTT
V gene: TRBV7-9; CDR3 length: 17; D gene: TRBD2; clone size: NA; J gene: TRBJ2-2; CDR3 protein: CASSGTSGNENTGELFF; CDR3 DNA: TGTGCCAGCAGCGGTACTAGCGGCAATGAGAACACCGGGGAGCTGTTTTTT
V gene: TRBV2; CDR3 length: 13; D gene: NA; clone size: NA; J gene: TRBJ2-5; CDR3 protein: CASTPSTGETQYF; CDR3 DNA: TGTGCCAGCACGCCATCCACAGGGGAGACCCAGTACTTC
V gene: TRBV6-5; CDR3 length: 13; D gene: NA; clone size: NA; J gene: TRBJ2-3; CDR3 protein: CASVAANTDTQYF; CDR3 DNA: TGTGCCAGCGTAGCGGCGAACACAGATACGCAGTATTTT
V gene: TRBV7-2; CDR3 length: 15; D gene: NA; clone size: once; J gene: TRBJ2-7; CDR3 protein: CASTSQRTRWDEQYF; CDR3 DNA: TGTGCCAGCACCTCTCAACGGACCCGGTGGGACGAGCAGTACTTC
V gene: TRBV5-4; CDR3 length: 16; D gene: TRBD2; clone size: NA; J gene: TRBJ2-5; CDR3 protein: CASSLDLAEYQETQYF; CDR3 DNA: TGTGCCAGCAGCCTAGACCTAGCGGAGTACCAAGAGACCCAGTACTTC
V gene: TRBV28; CDR3 length: 13; D gene: NA; clone size: NA; J gene: TRBJ2-4; CDR3 protein: CASSKVAKNIQYF; CDR3 DNA: TGTGCCAGCAGTAAGGTGGCCAAAAACATTCAGTACTTC
V gene: TRBV19; CDR3 length: 15; D gene: NA; clone size: NA; J gene: TRBJ1-6; CDR3 protein: CASSRGRDISAPLHF; CDR3 DNA: TGTGCCAGTAGTCGGGGGAGAGACATAAGTGCACCCCTCCACTTT
V gene: TRBV6-5; CDR3 length: 16; D gene: NA; clone size: NA; J gene: TRBJ2-2; CDR3 protein: CASSYFPDTNTGELFF; CDR3 DNA: TGTGCCAGCAGTTACTTCCCAGATACGAACACCGGGGAGCTGTTTTTT
V gene: TRBV28; CDR3 length: 17; D gene: NA; clone size: NA; J gene: TRBJ1-3; CDR3 protein: CASSFQMTGSSGNTIYF; CDR3 DNA: TGTGCCAGCAGTTTCCAGATGACAGGCAGCTCTGGAAACACCATATATTTT
V gene: TRBV6-6; CDR3 length: 13; D gene: NA; clone size: NA; J gene: TRBJ2-7; CDR3 protein: CASTSGVAYEQYF; CDR3 DNA: TGTGCCAGCACCTCGGGAGTAGCCTACGAGCAGTACTTC
V gene: TRBV27; CDR3 length: 14; D gene: NA; clone size: NA; J gene: TRBJ2-7; CDR3 protein: CASSRRTGSREQYF; CDR3 DNA: TGTGCCAGCAGTCGACGGACTGGTTCTCGGGAGCAGTACTTC
V gene: TRBV12-5; CDR3 length: 13; D gene: NA; clone size: NA; J gene: TRBJ2-7; CDR3 protein: CASGLATENEQYF; CDR3 DNA: TGTGCTAGTGGTTTGGCGACAGAAAACGAGCAGTACTTC
V gene: TRBV4-1; CDR3 length: 16; D gene: NA; clone size: NA; J gene: TRBJ2-5; CDR3 protein: CASSQEEEGTRETQYF; CDR3 DNA: TGCGCCAGCAGCCAAGAAGAGGAGGGGACGAGAGAGACCCAGTACTTC
V gene: TRBV4-1; CDR3 length: 15; D gene: NA; clone size: NA; J gene: TRBJ1-4; CDR3 protein: CASSPAVNAWEKLFF; CDR3 DNA: TGCGCCAGCAGCCCAGCCGTCAACGCTTGGGAAAAACTGTTTTTT
V gene: TRBV9; CDR3 length: 15; D gene: NA; clone size: few; J gene: TRBJ1-5; CDR3 protein: CASSVAGGRVEPQHF; CDR3 DNA: TGTGCCAGCAGCGTAGCTGGGGGGAGGGTAGAGCCCCAGCATTTT
V gene: TRBV19; CDR3 length: 12; D gene: NA; clone size: few; J gene: TRBJ1-1; CDR3 protein: CASSGQNTEAFF; CDR3 DNA: TGTGCCAGTAGTGGGCAGAACACTGAAGCTTTCTTT
V gene: TRBV11-2; CDR3 length: 15; D gene: NA; clone size: NA; J gene: TRBJ1-1; CDR3 protein: CASSLGGGKGTEAFF; CDR3 DNA: TGTGCCAGCAGCTTGGGAGGAGGTAAGGGCACTGAAGCTTTCTTT
V gene: TRBV7-2; CDR3 length: 17; D gene: NA; clone size: once; J gene: TRBJ1-2; CDR3 protein: CASSHRDPGRNSYGYTF; CDR3 DNA: TGTGCCAGCAGCCACCGGGACCCTGGGAGGAATTCCTATGGCTACACCTTC
V gene: TRBV4-1; CDR3 length: 17; D gene: TRBD2; clone size: once; J gene: TRBJ2-1; CDR3 protein: CASSQTSGRGSYNEQFF; CDR3 DNA: TGCGCCAGCAGCCAAACTAGCGGGAGGGGCTCCTACAATGAGCAGTTCTTC